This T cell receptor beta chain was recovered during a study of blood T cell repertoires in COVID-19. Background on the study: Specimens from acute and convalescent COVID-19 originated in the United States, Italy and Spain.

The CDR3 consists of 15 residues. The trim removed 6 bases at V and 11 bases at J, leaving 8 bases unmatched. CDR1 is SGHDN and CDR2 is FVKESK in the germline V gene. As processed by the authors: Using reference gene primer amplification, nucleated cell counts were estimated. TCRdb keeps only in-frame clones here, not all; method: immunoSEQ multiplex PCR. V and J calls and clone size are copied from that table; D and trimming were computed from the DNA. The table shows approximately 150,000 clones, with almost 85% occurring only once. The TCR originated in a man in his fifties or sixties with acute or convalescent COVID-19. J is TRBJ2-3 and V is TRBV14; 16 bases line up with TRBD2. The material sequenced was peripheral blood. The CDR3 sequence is CASRLGTSGGAKQYF. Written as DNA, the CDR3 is TGTGCCAGCAGGCTTGGGACTAGCGGGGGGGCGAAGCAGTATTTT.